The 27 T cell receptor beta chains reported below all come from one sample, sequenced in a study of cytomegalovirus exposure and HLA in healthy donors. In the PCR, 60 Vbeta and 13 Jbeta primers were used. The assay was immunoSEQ multiplex PCR, and TCRdb's table has in-frame clones only and misses some. Of nearly 300,000 clones listed, 86% are singletons. Sequencing input: PBMCs. The receptors derive from a man aged 40-55 years in good health and CMV-seropositive.

The genes are TRBV18 and TRBJ2-1; D perhaps matches TRBD2 (5 bases). Germline CDR1 is KGHSH and CDR2 is LQKENI. This CDR3 is 14 amino acids long. V lost 6 bases and J lost 3, with 12 bases in between. In DNA form, the CDR3 reads TGTGCCAGCTCTGGAGGAGAGAGCTACAATGAGCAGTTCTTC. This encodes CASSGGESYNEQFF.

Turning to this clone: The junction departs from germline at one end; a sequencing error may be responsible. This same CDR3 is encoded by further DNA sequences in the sample. This sequence joins TRBV11-3 and TRBJ2-7; TRBD2 might be the D (6 bases). This CDR3 is 13 amino acids long. Germline-derived CDR1 and CDR2 are SGHNT and YENEEA. The chain's CDR3 is CASSLAGAYEQYF. CDR3 bases: TGTGCCAGCAGCTTAGCGGGAGCCTACGAACAGTACTTC. The whole variable domain, remainder taken from reference TRBV11-3 and TRBJ2-7, is EAGVVQSPRYKIIEKKQPVAFWCNPISGHNTLYWYLQNLGQGPELLIRYENEEAVDDSQLPKDRFSAERLKGVDSTLKIQPAELGDSAVYLCASSLAGAYEQYFGPGTRLTVT.

The chain joins TRBV18 to TRBJ1-5, with D possibly being TRBD1 (5 bases). Per germline, CDR1 KGHSH and CDR2 LQKENI. V was trimmed by 0 bases and J by 7 bases, leaving 13 bases between them. This CDR3 is 15 amino acids long. The CDR3 loop reads CASSPPGGIGQPQHF. The CDR3, as DNA: TGTGCCAGCTCACCACCGGGGGGAATCGGCCAGCCCCAGCATTTT. Complete variable domain (other parts from reference TRBV18 and TRBJ1-5): NAGVMQNPRHLVRRRGQEARLRCSPMKGHSHVYWYRQLPEEGLKFMVYLQKENIIDESGMPKERFSAEFPKEGPSILRIQQVVRGDSAAYFCASSPPGGIGQPQHFGDGTRLSIL.

This clone has just a few counts. This chain connects TRBV2 to TRBJ1-1; 7 nucleotides align to TRBD1. CDR1 SNHLY and CDR2 FYNNEI come from the germline V gene. This CDR3 spans 14 amino acids. V trimming: 6 bases; J trimming: 5 bases; junction bases outside the gene matches: 9. Here the CDR3 reads CASSVDRARTEAFF. The CDR3 DNA reads TGTGCCAGCAGCGTCGACAGGGCCCGAACTGAAGCTTTCTTT.

The chain couples TRBV27 to TRBJ2-7; 7 bases fit TRBD1. Trimming took 1 base from V and 1 from J; bases not matched to a gene: 1. Germline V gene data show CDR1 as MNHEY and CDR2 as SMNVEV (reference sequence). The CDR3 covers 14 residues. CDR3 amino acids: CASSLLDRSYEQYF. The CDR3 DNA reads TGTGCCAGCAGTTTATTGGACAGGTCCTACGAGCAGTACTTC.

The chain employs TRBV14 and TRBJ2-3, with 10 bases lining up with TRBD1. Germline V gene data show CDR1 as SGHDN and CDR2 as FVKESK. CDR3 length: 16 amino acids. J gave up 2 bases and V 5 bases, and 7 bases lay outside the gene matches. CDR3 residues: CASSKGQGTPTDTQYF. CDR3 nucleotides: TGTGCCAGCAGCAAGGGACAGGGGACCCCCACAGATACGCAGTATTTT.

The V and J genes are TRBV5-8 and TRBJ2-1, with TRBD2 matching over 12 bases. Germline V gives CDR1 SGHTS, CDR2 YDEGEE. This CDR3 is 16 amino acids long. Trimming took 2 bases from V and 8 from J; bases not matched to a gene: 8. CDR3 nucleotide sequence: TGTGCCAGCAGCTTCATAACTAGCGGGAGGAACTATGAGCAGTTCTTC. Protein sequence: CASSFITSGRNYEQFF. The whole variable domain, remainder taken from reference TRBV5-8 and TRBJ2-1, is EAGVTQSPTHLIKTRGQQATLRCSPISGHTSVYWYQQALGLGLQFLLWYDEGEERNRGNFPPRFSGRQFPNYSSELNVNALELEDSALYLCASSFITSGRNYEQFFGPGTRLTVL.

The CDR3 nucleotides are TGTGCCAGCAGCGTAGACAGGGCGGAGGATCACTATGGCTACACCTTC. Protein product: CASSVDRAEDHYGYTF. The gene calls are TRBV5-6 and TRBJ1-2, with TRBD1 identical over 7 bases. V was pared by 4 bases and J by 3 bases, with 12 bases of the junction left unmatched. From germline, CDR1 is SGHDT and CDR2 YYEEEE. The CDR3 totals 16 residues.

The chain carries TRBV2 and TRBJ2-1; TRBD2 matches at 7 bases. The germline CDR1 and CDR2 sequences are SNHLY and FYNNEI. The CDR3 extends over 15 amino acids. J gave up 6 bases and V 6 bases, and 11 bases lay outside the gene matches. The CDR3 bases are TGTGCCAGCAGAGGGAGCGGGACCAACTTCAATGAGCAGTTCTTC. Encoded protein: CASRGSGTNFNEQFF. Using reference TRBV2 and TRBJ2-1 for the parts outside the CDR3, the full variable domain is EPEVTQTPSHQVTQMGQEVILRCVPISNHLYFYWYRQILGQKVEFLVSFYNNEISEKSEIFDDQFSVERPDGSNFTLKIRSTKLEDSAMYFCASRGSGTNFNEQFFGPGTRLTVL.

This rearrangement joins TRBV4-2 to TRBJ1-1; D perhaps matches TRBD1 (6 bases). Trimming removed 5 bases from V and 2 bases from J, with 15 bases in between. The CDR3 loop spans 15 amino acids. The V gene's germline CDR1 is LGHNA and CDR2 YNFKEQ. The CDR3 sequence: CASSLVGTPNTEAFF. In DNA, the CDR3 is TGTGCCAGCAGCTTGGTGGGGACACCTAACACTGAAGCTTTCTTT.

CDR3 protein: CASSSPGSNQPQHF. CDR3 bases: TGTGCCAGCAGCTCGCCGGGTAGCAATCAGCCCCAGCATTTT. The chain carries TRBV27 and TRBJ1-5; D not resolved. Trimming took off 6 bases at V and 0 bases at J, with 9 bases between the two ends. The germline V gene encodes CDR1 MNHEY and CDR2 SMNVEV (reference sequence). The CDR3 is 14 amino acids.

This clone was seen a single time. V gene TRBV6-1 combines with J gene TRBJ2-7; 11 bases are a match to TRBD2. CDR3 length: 13 amino acids. The V gene's germline CDR1 is MNHNS and CDR2 SASEGT. Here the CDR3 reads CGSRGLAAYEQYF. The CDR3 DNA follows: TGTGGGAGTCGGGGACTAGCGGCCTACGAGCAGTACTTC.

This chain links TRBV5-1 with TRBJ2-1; TRBD2 agrees at 7 bases. Per the germline V gene, CDR1 is SGHRS and CDR2 is YFSETQ. The CDR3 runs 18 residues. V gave up 2 bases and J gave up 2 bases; unmatched junction bases: 13. The CDR3 region is CASSFGGSYFKAYNEQFF. DNA for the CDR3: TGCGCCAGCAGCTTCGGCGGGAGTTATTTTAAGGCCTACAATGAGCAGTTCTTC.

This rearrangement joins TRBV19 to TRBJ2-2, with 7 nucleotides matching TRBD1. The CDR3 runs to 15 residues. V dropped 5 bases and J dropped 0; count of bases not matched to a gene: 3. Germline CDR1 reads LNHDA; CDR2 reads SQIVND (reference sequence). CDR3 bases: TGTGCCAGTAGTTCCCAGGGGGCGAACACCGGGGAGCTGTTTTTT. It yields the protein CASSSQGANTGELFF. Supplemented by reference TRBV19 and TRBJ2-2, the full variable domain reads DGGITQSPKYLFRKEGQNVTLSCEQNLNHDAMYWYRQDPGQGLRLIYYSQIVNDFQKGDIAEGYSVSREKKESFPLTVTSAQKNPTAFYLCASSSQGANTGELFFGEGSRLTVL.

V gene TRBV10-2 combines with J gene TRBJ2-7, with TRBD1 identical over 10 bases. The CDR3 length is 15 residues. The V gene's germline CDR1 is WSHSY and CDR2 SAAADI. J gave up 5 bases and V 5 bases, and 9 bases lay outside the gene matches. CDR3 bases: TGCGCCAGCAGTCGGCAGACAGGGGGCAAGGACGAGCAGTACTTC. It encodes CASSRQTGGKDEQYF.

This clone has just a few counts. The V call is TRBV7-3, the J call TRBJ2-1; 7 positions match TRBD1. Trimming took 3 bases from V and 7 from J; bases not matched to a gene: 3. This CDR3 has 13 amino acids. Germline V gene data show CDR1 as SGHTA and CDR2 as FQGTGA. The CDR3 DNA follows: TGTGCCAGCAGCTTCGAACAGGGGAATGAGCAGTTCTTC. This codes for CASSFEQGNEQFF.

The rearrangement joins TRBV7-8 to TRBJ2-2, with D perhaps matching TRBD1 (6 bases). This CDR3 is built from 15 residues. Germline V gene data show CDR1 as SGHVS and CDR2 as FQNEAQ. V was cut by 10 bases and J by 2 bases, with 17 bases left in between. The CDR3 protein is CAIRKGGENTGELFF. In DNA, the CDR3 is TGTGCCATCCGGAAAGGGGGAGAAAACACCGGGGAGCTGTTTTTT.

This clone was seen a few times. The chain uses TRBV28 and TRBJ2-4; 10 nucleotides match TRBD1. J gave up 7 bases and V 5 bases, and 8 bases lay outside the gene matches. CDR1 MDHEN and CDR2 SYDVKM come from the germline V gene. This CDR3 is built from 15 residues. DNA for the CDR3: TGTGCCAGCAGTAGGCCGACAGGGGGCCGGAACATTCAGTACTTC. Encoded protein: CASSRPTGGRNIQYF. The full variable domain, completed using reference TRBV28 and TRBJ2-4, is DVKVTQSSRYLVKRTGEKVFLECVQDMDHENMFWYRQDPGLGLRLIYFSYDVKMKEKGDIPEGYSVSREKKERFSLILESASTNQTSMYLCASSRPTGGRNIQYFGAGTRLSVL.

In this sample, this clone turned up a few times. The chain recombines TRBV7-2 with TRBJ2-7, with 14 bases aligning to TRBD2. Germline V CDR1 and CDR2: SGHTA, FQGNSA. With V trimmed by 3 bases and J by 5 bases, 9 bases remained unmatched. This CDR3 spans 17 amino acids. CDR3 nucleotide sequence: TGTGCCAGCAGCTTTCAGGGGACTAGCGGGAGAGGGCACGAGCAGTACTTC. Its protein product is CASSFQGTSGRGHEQYF.

This chain connects TRBV28 to TRBJ2-3, with 8 bases aligning to TRBD2. The CDR3 runs to 20 residues. V dropped 7 bases and J dropped 0; count of bases not matched to a gene: 21. Germline V CDR1 and CDR2: MDHEN, SYDVKM. CDR3 nucleotide sequence: TGTGCCAGCACCCCGGCCGGGGCGGGAGGTGGATTTCAGAGCACAGATACGCAGTATTTT. This codes for CASTPAGAGGGFQSTDTQYF.

V is TRBV4-3 and J is TRBJ2-7; a possible D gene is TRBD2 (6 bases). The V end lost 0 bases, the J end lost 4 bases, and 13 bases lay between the germline ends. CDR3 length: 15 amino acids. The germline V gene has CDR1 LGHNA and CDR2 YSLEER. CDR3: CASSQEREPEYEQYF. In DNA form, the CDR3 reads TGCGCCAGCAGCCAAGAGCGGGAACCCGAATACGAGCAGTACTTC.

The rearrangement links TRBV2 to TRBJ2-5; 13 bases match TRBD2. CDR1 and CDR2 from the germline V gene are SNHLY and FYNNEI. This CDR3 has 15 residues. Trimming took 8 bases from V and 2 from J; bases not matched to a gene: 5. The CDR3 region is CASGTGLAGQETQYF. Written as DNA, the CDR3 is TGTGCCAGCGGAACGGGACTAGCGGGACAAGAGACCCAGTACTTC.

This clone was seen just once. This sequence joins TRBV30 and TRBJ1-3; a weak D match, TRBD1 (5 bases). Germline CDR1 reads GTSNPN; CDR2 reads SVGIG (reference sequence). This CDR3 has 16 amino acids. V was shortened by 0 bases and J by 3 bases, with 15 bases between the two germline ends. This CDR3 is CAWSVSGAGLGNTIYF. The DNA for the CDR3 is TGTGCCTGGAGTGTAAGTGGAGCAGGGCTTGGAAACACCATATATTTT.

Notes on this clone: The junction differs from germline at one of its ends, possibly a read error. The rearrangement uses TRBV5-1 and TRBJ2-7, with 8 bases that match TRBD2. The length of the CDR3 is 14 residues. Germline V gene sequence: CDR1 SGHRS, CDR2 YFSETQ. This CDR3 is CASSAGLGTERHRF. The CDR3 nucleotides read TGCGCCAGCAGCGCGGGACTAGGGACCGAGCGACATCGCTTC. The full variable domain, in which reference TRBV5-1 and TRBJ2-7 provide the parts outside the CDR3, is KAGVTQTPRYLIKTRGQQVTLSCSPISGHRSVSWYQQTPGQGLQFLFEYFSETQRNKGNFPGRFSGRQFSNSRSEMNVSTLELGDSALYLCASSAGLGTERHRFGPGTRLTVT.

The V call is TRBV4-2, the J call TRBJ2-3; 9 bases agree with TRBD2. Germline trimming cut 0 bases from V and 2 bases from J; bases unmatched to any gene: 6. Germline loops: CDR1 LGHNA, CDR2 YNFKEQ. This CDR3 contains 17 residues. The CDR3 DNA follows: TGTGCCAGCAGCCAAGATTTAGCGGGAGAACTCACAGATACGCAGTATTTT. Its protein is CASSQDLAGELTDTQYF.

The chain employs TRBV6-5 and TRBJ2-7, with 10 bases aligning to TRBD2. Germline CDR1 and CDR2: MNHEY and SVGAGI. The V gene end was trimmed by 4 bases and the J gene end by 2 bases; junction bases not matched to a gene: 5. This CDR3 region has 15 residues. The CDR3 spells CASSWTSGGPYEQYF. CDR3 nucleotides: TGTGCCAGCAGTTGGACTAGCGGAGGGCCCTACGAGCAGTACTTC.

The chain is built from TRBV11-2 and TRBJ2-7; TRBD2 matches at 11 bases. V lost 0 bases to trimming and J lost 3 bases; unmatched junction nucleotides: 7. The CDR3 totals 17 residues. The germline V gene has CDR1 SGHAT and CDR2 FQNNGV. The CDR3 reads CASSLEVSGLAVYEQYF. The CDR3 DNA reads as TGTGCCAGCAGCTTAGAGGTTTCGGGACTAGCGGTCTACGAGCAGTACTTC.